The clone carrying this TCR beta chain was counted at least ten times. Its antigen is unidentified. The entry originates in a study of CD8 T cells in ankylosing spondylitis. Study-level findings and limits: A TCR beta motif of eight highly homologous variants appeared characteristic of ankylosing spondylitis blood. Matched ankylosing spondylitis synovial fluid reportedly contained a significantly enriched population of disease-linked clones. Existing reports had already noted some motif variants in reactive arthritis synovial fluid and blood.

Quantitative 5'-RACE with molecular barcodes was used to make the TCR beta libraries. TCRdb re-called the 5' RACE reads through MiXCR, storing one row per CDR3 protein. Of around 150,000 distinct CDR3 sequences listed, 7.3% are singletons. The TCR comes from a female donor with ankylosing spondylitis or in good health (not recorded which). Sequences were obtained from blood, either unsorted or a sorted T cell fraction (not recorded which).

The DNA for the CDR3 is TGCAGTGCTAGAGATATTAGGATCGACTATGGCTACACCTTC. It is translated as CSARDIRIDYGYTF. V gene TRBV20-1 combines with J gene TRBJ1-2; D call uncertain. Germline values: CDR1 DFQATT, CDR2 SNEGSKA (reference sequence). The V and J ends lost 0 bases and 3 bases respectively, with 11 bases between them. This CDR3 is 14 amino acids long.